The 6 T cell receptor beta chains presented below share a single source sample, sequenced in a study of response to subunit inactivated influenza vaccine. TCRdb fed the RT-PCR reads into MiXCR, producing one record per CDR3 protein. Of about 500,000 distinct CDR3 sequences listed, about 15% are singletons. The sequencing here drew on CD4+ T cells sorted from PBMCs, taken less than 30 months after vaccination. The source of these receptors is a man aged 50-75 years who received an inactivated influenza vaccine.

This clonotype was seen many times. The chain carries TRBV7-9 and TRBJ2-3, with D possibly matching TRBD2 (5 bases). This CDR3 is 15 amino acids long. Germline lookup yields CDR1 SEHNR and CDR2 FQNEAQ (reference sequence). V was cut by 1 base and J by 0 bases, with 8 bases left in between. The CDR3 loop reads CASSLVSGSTDTQYF. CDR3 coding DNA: TGTGCCAGCAGCTTAGTAAGCGGAAGCACAGATACGCAGTATTTT.

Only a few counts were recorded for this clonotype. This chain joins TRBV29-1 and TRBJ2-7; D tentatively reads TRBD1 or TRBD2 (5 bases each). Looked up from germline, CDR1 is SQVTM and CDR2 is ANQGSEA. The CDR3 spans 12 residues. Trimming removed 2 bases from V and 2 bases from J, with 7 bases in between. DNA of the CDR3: TGCAGCGTTGAATTGGGACCCTACGAGCAGTACTTC. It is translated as CSVELGPYEQYF.

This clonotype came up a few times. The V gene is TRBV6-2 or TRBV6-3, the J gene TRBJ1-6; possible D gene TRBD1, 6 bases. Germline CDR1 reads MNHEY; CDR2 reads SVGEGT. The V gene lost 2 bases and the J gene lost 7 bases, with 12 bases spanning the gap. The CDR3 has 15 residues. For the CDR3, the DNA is TGTGCCAGCAGTTACGATCCAGGGGCCAATTCACCCCTCCACTTT. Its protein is CASSYDPGANSPLHF.

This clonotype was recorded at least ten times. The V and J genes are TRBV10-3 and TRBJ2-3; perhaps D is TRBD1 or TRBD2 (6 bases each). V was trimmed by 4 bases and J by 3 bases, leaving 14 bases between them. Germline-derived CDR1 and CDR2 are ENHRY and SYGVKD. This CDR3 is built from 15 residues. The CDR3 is CAISATGAQTDTQYF. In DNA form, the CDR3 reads TGTGCCATCAGTGCTACGGGGGCGCAAACAGATACGCAGTATTTT.

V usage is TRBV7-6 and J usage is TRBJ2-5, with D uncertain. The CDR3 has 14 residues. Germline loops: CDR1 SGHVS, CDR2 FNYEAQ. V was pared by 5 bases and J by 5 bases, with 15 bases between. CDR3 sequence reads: CASSPSGSIETQYF. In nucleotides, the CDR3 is TGTGCCAGCAGCCCGTCCGGGTCCATTGAGACCCAGTACTTC.

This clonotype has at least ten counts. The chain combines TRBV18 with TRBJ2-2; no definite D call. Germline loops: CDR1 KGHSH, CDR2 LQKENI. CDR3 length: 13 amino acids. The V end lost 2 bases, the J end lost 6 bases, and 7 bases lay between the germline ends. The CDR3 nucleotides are TGTGCCAGCTCACCATCGTCGGCCGGGGAGCTGTTTTTT. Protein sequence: CASSPSSAGELFF. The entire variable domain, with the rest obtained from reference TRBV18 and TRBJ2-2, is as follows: NAGVMQNPRHLVRRRGQEARLRCSPMKGHSHVYWYRQLPEEGLKFMVYLQKENIIDESGMPKERFSAEFPKEGPSILRIQQVVRGDSAAYFCASSPSSAGELFFGEGSRLTVL.